These 21 T cell receptor beta chains were all obtained from the same sample, sequenced in a study of T-cell memory formation after mild COVID-19. TCRdb reprocessed the 5' RACE reads via MiXCR and lists one record per CDR3 protein. This table holds roughly 610,000 distinct CDR3 sequences, approximately 15% found once. The sequencing input was PBMCs or a T cell subset sorted from them (not recorded which). Receptors were obtained from an adult woman who had mild COVID-19 (a few samples of this study predate the infection). Cell type and time point are not known.

CDR3 protein: CASSHTGTSGRAAYEQYF. The CDR3 bases are TGTGCCAGCAGCCATACCGGGACTAGCGGGAGGGCCGCCTACGAGCAGTACTTC. This chain connects TRBV3-1 to TRBJ2-7, with 16 bases fitting TRBD2. J lost 2 bases, V lost 3 bases, and 7 bases had no gene match. Germline values: CDR1 LGHDT, CDR2 YNNKEL (reference sequence). The CDR3 consists of 18 residues.

This clonotype was picked up a small number of times. The chain couples TRBV5-4 to TRBJ1-1; D gene unclear. V was clipped by 3 bases and J by 0 bases, with 12 bases between them. Germline values: CDR1 SGHNT, CDR2 YYREEE (reference sequence). The CDR3 runs to 15 residues. In nucleotides, the CDR3 is TGTGCCAGCAGCTCTCCCGACCTCATGAACACTGAAGCTTTCTTT. Its translation: CASSSPDLMNTEAFF. Filled out from reference TRBV5-4 and TRBJ1-1, the complete variable domain reads ETGVTQSPTHLIKTRGQQVTLRCSSQSGHNTVSWYQQALGQGPQFIFQYYREEENGRGNFPPRFSGLQFPNYSSELNVNALELDDSALYLCASSSPDLMNTEAFFGQGTRLTVV.

This chain uses TRBV11-2 with TRBJ1-2; possibly TRBD1 for D (5 bases). Germline V lookup: CDR1 SGHAT, CDR2 FQNNGV. The CDR3 sequence is 15 residues long. Deletions cut 4 bases from V and 4 bases from J, with 16 bases between. DNA for the CDR3: TGTGCCAGCAGCTCCCCAGGCAGGGCGAGCTATGGCTACACCTTC. It specifies CASSSPGRASYGYTF.

This clonotype was seen more than once but under ten times. This chain links TRBV24-1 with TRBJ2-3; D may be TRBD2 (5 bases). This CDR3 is 16 amino acids long. Germline V lookup: CDR1 KGHDR, CDR2 SFDVKD. The V gene lost 2 bases and the J gene lost 4 bases, with 15 bases spanning the gap. CDR3 in amino acids: CATSDYSGRGSDTQYF. The CDR3 nucleotides are TGTGCCACCAGTGATTATAGTGGGAGAGGATCAGATACGCAGTATTTT.

The rearrangement uses TRBV7-2 and TRBJ2-5; possible D gene TRBD1, 6 bases. Germline V gene sequence: CDR1 SGHTA, CDR2 FQGNSA. The V end was cut by 4 bases, the J end by 2 bases, with 11 bases between. This CDR3 region has 14 residues. CDR3 DNA sequence: TGTGCCAGCAGCTACCAACAGGGACAAGAGACCCAGTACTTC. Translated: CASSYQQGQETQYF.

This sequence joins TRBV4-1 and TRBJ2-7, with D possibly being TRBD1 (5 bases). The CDR3 extends over 14 amino acids. V was trimmed by 4 bases and J by 4 bases, leaving 14 bases between them. In germline, CDR1 is MGHRA, CDR2 YSYEKL. The CDR3 sequence: CASSPLGLQYEQYF. CDR3 nucleotides: TGCGCCAGCAGCCCCCTGGGGCTGCAGTACGAGCAGTACTTC.

The chain combines TRBV6-1 with TRBJ2-7; TRBD1 aligns across 7 bases. V dropped 7 bases and J dropped 5; count of bases not matched to a gene: 14. Germline V lookup: CDR1 MNHNS, CDR2 SASEGT. The CDR3 covers 15 residues. CDR3 loop: CASTRQGLHRDEQYF. CDR3 coding DNA: TGTGCCAGCACGAGACAGGGCCTTCATCGGGACGAGCAGTACTTC.

The V and J genes are TRBV7-9 and TRBJ2-1; possible D gene TRBD1, 5 bases. The V gene's germline CDR1 is SEHNR and CDR2 FQNEAQ (reference sequence). V was clipped by 1 base and J by 6 bases, with 19 bases between them. The CDR3 contains 17 residues. This chain's CDR3 is CASSLESTVRLINEQFF. In DNA form, the CDR3 reads TGTGCCAGCAGCTTAGAGTCGACAGTCCGGTTGATCAATGAGCAGTTCTTC.

This clonotype has only a few counts. The V and J genes are TRBV4-3 and TRBJ2-7; 9 bases agree with TRBD1. The CDR3 has 15 amino acids. V lost 6 bases, J lost 1 base, and 7 bases stayed unmatched. CDR1 LGHNA and CDR2 YSLEER come from the germline V gene. The CDR3, as DNA: TGCGCCAGCAGTCCCGGGACAGGGAATTCCTACGAGCAGTACTTC. Protein: CASSPGTGNSYEQYF.

A few counts support this clonotype. This chain joins TRBV7-3 and TRBJ1-2, with 9 bases matching TRBD1. V shed 1 base and J 3 bases; nucleotides not matched to a gene: 9. The CDR3 contains 17 residues. CDR1 is SGHTA, CDR2 FQGTGA, per germline. The CDR3 is CASSLKVGTGTDYGYTF. The CDR3 DNA reads as TGTGCCAGCAGCTTAAAGGTTGGGACAGGGACGGACTATGGCTACACCTTC.

This clonotype was seen only a few times. The chain is built from TRBV6-1 and TRBJ1-1; the match to TRBD1 covers 8 bases. CDR1 is MNHNS and CDR2 is SASEGT in the germline V gene. The CDR3 totals 15 residues. Germline trimming cut 1 base from V and 5 bases from J; bases unmatched to any gene: 6. The CDR3 sequence is CASSEGGTGRTEAFF. DNA of the CDR3: TGTGCCAGCAGTGAAGGTGGGACAGGACGAACTGAAGCTTTCTTT.

The chain carries TRBV5-1 and TRBJ1-2, with 7 bases fitting TRBD1. The CDR3 runs to 14 residues. The trim removed 6 bases at V and 4 bases at J, leaving 9 bases unmatched. Germline V gene sequence: CDR1 SGHRS, CDR2 YFSETQ. CDR3 sequence: CASNNPGGGYGYTF. In DNA form, the CDR3 reads TGCGCCAGCAATAACCCAGGGGGTGGCTATGGCTACACCTTC.

The sample holds a few counts of this clonotype. The rearrangement joins TRBV24-1 to TRBJ2-1; 7 bases agree with TRBD2. The CDR3 covers 14 residues. Germline lookup yields CDR1 KGHDR and CDR2 SFDVKD. V shed 9 bases and J 5 bases; nucleotides not matched to a gene: 9. The DNA for the CDR3 is TGTGCCACCTCGTTGCGGGGGACGGACAATGAGCAGTTCTTC. As protein: CATSLRGTDNEQFF.

This clonotype was counted between two and nine times. This chain links TRBV5-1 with TRBJ1-2; the D gene is possibly TRBD1 (5 bases). This CDR3 comprises 17 residues. CDR1 and CDR2 from the germline V gene are SGHRS and YFSETQ. Between the trimmed V and J ends, which lost 0 bases and 0 bases, there was a span of 15 bases. The CDR3 region has the DNA TGCGCCAGCAGCTTGGGACGGGGGTTTCCCTCTAACTATGGCTACACCTTC. This gives the protein CASSLGRGFPSNYGYTF. Filled out from reference TRBV5-1 and TRBJ1-2, the complete variable domain reads KAGVTQTPRYLIKTRGQQVTLSCSPISGHRSVSWYQQTPGQGLQFLFEYFSETQRNKGNFPGRFSGRQFSNSRSEMNVSTLELGDSALYLCASSLGRGFPSNYGYTFGSGTRLTVV.

The chain carries TRBV7-9 and TRBJ2-1; 7 bases align to TRBD2. Germline loops: CDR1 SEHNR, CDR2 FQNEAQ (reference sequence). This CDR3 is built from 16 residues. The ends lost 4 bases at V and 0 bases at J; junction bases unmatched: 6. Written as DNA, the CDR3 is TGTGCCAGCAGCTCCTTGGGGGGGAGCTCCTACAATGAGCAGTTCTTC. Protein sequence: CASSSLGGSSYNEQFF.

The chain joins TRBV29-1 to TRBJ2-7, with a tentative D call TRBD1 (5 bases). The germline CDR1 and CDR2 sequences are SQVTM and ANQGSEA. The ends were cut back, 2 bases at V and 6 bases at J, with 17 bases in the middle. The CDR3 extends over 14 amino acids. In nucleotides, the CDR3 is TGCAGCGTTGAAAGGACCCCAGGGAATGGCGAGCAGTACTTC. Protein: CSVERTPGNGEQYF.

This clonotype appeared a few times. This chain joins TRBV7-2 and TRBJ2-7, with 11 bases identical to TRBD2. V shed 6 bases, J shed 5 bases, and the junction held 12 bases outside the gene matches. Per germline, CDR1 SGHTA and CDR2 FQGNSA. The CDR3 totals 16 residues. Written as DNA, the CDR3 is TGTGCCAGCAGGCCCCCTTTGACTAGCGGGAAGAACGAGCAGTACTTC. Its protein is CASRPPLTSGKNEQYF.

The chain uses TRBV6-5 and TRBJ1-5, with D maybe TRBD1 (6 bases). CDR3 length: 14 amino acids. CDR1 MNHEY and CDR2 SVGAGI come from the germline V gene. Trimming stripped 6 bases from V and 0 bases from J, with 9 bases between. The CDR3 here is CASSEQGSNQPQHF. The CDR3 DNA sequence: TGTGCCAGCAGCGAACAGGGTAGCAATCAGCCCCAGCATTTT.

The V and J genes are TRBV5-1 and TRBJ2-1, with TRBD1 matching over 9 bases. Germline V lookup: CDR1 SGHRS, CDR2 YFSETQ. The CDR3 consists of 18 residues. Unmatched junction bases numbered 14, after V lost 1 base and J lost 6 bases. CDR3 protein: CASSLWGPGQGNGNEQFF. The CDR3 nucleotides read TGCGCCAGCAGCTTGTGGGGACCGGGACAGGGAAATGGCAATGAGCAGTTCTTC.

This clonotype was found a few times. The V and J genes are TRBV12-3 or TRBV12-4 and TRBJ2-7, with TRBD2 identical over 9 bases. J lost 2 bases, V lost 4 bases, and 9 bases had no gene match. The CDR3 runs 16 residues. CDR3 nucleotide sequence: TGTGCCAGCAGTTCCACCCAGACTAGCGGTGCCTACGAGCAGTACTTC. Translating it yields CASSSTQTSGAYEQYF.

This clonotype has just a few counts. The chain couples TRBV4-1 to TRBJ1-2; the match to TRBD1 covers 9 bases. This CDR3 contains 15 residues. The germline gives CDR1 MGHRA, CDR2 YSYEKL. J gave up 5 bases and V 0 bases, and 4 bases lay outside the gene matches. The CDR3 loop is CASSQETGGRYGYTF. Written as DNA, the CDR3 is TGCGCCAGCAGCCAAGAGACAGGGGGACGGTATGGCTACACCTTC.